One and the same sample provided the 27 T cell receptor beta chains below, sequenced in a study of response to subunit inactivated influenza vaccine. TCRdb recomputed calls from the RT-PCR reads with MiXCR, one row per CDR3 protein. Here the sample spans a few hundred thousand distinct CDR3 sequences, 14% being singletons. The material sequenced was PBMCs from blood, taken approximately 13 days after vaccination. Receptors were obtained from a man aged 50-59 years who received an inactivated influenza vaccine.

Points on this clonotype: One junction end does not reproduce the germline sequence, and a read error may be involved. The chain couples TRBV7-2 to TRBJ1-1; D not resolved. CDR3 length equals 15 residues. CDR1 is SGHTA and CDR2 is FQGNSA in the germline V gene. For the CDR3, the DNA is TGTGCCAGCAGTTTAGCGGGAACCCAGGACACTGAAGCTTTCTTT. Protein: CASSLAGTQDTEAFF.

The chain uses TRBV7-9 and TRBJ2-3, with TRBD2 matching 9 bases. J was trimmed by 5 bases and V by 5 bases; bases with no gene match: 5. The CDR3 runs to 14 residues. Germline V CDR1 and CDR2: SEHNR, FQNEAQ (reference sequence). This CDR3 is CASSPAGGLDTQYF. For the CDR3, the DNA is TGTGCCAGCAGCCCGGCGGGGGGGCTAGATACGCAGTATTTT.

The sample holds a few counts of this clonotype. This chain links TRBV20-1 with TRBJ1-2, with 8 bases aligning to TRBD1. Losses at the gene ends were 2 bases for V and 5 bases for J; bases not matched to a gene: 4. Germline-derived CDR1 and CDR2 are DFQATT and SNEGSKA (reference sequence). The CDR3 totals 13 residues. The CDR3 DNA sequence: TGCAGTGCTAGAACAGGGGGAGGGTATGGCTACACCTTC. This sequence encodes CSARTGGGYGYTF.

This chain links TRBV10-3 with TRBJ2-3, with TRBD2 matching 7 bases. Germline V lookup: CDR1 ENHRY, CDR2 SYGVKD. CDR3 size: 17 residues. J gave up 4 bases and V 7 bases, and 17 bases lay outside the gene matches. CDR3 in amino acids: CAITGSESGARADTQYF. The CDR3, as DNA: TGTGCCATCACCGGGTCAGAGAGCGGGGCTAGGGCAGATACGCAGTATTTT.

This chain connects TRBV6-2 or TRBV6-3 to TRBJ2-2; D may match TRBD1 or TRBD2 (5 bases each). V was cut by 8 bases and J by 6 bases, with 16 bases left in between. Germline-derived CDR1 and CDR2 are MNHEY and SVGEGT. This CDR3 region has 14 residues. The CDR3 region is CASGTLEVAGELFF. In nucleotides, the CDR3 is TGTGCCAGCGGGACCCTAGAGGTAGCCGGGGAGCTGTTTTTT.

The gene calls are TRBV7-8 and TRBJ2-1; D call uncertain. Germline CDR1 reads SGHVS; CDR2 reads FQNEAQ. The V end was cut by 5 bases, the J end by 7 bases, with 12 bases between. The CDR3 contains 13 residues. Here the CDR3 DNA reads TGTGCCAGCAGCCCGAACTTTTTGAATGAGCAGTTCTTC. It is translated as CASSPNFLNEQFF.

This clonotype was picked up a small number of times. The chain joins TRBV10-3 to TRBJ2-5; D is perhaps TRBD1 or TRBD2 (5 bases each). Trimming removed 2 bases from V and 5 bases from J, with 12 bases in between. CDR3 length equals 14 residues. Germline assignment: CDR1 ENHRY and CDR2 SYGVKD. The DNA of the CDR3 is TGTGCCATCAGTGAGACTGAGGGGCGGGAGACCCAGTACTTC. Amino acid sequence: CAISETEGRETQYF.

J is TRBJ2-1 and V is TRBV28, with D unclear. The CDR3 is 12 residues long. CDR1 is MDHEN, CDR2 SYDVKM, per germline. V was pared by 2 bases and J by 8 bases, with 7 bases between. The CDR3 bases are TGTGCCAGCAGTTTAGCGTTCGATGAGCAGTTCTTC. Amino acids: CASSLAFDEQFF.

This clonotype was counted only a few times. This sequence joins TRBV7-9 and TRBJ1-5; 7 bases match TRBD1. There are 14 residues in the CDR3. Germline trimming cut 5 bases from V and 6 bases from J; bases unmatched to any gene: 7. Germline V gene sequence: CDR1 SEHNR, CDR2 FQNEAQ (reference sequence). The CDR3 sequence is CASSRGGPSQPQHF. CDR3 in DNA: TGTGCCAGCAGCCGAGGGGGCCCGAGTCAGCCCCAGCATTTT.

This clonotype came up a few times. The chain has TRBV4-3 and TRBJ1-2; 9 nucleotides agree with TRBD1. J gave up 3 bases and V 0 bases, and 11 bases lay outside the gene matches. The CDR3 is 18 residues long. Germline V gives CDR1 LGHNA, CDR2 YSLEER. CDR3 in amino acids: CASSQDRQTGGAYYGYTF. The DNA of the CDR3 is TGCGCCAGCAGCCAAGATCGGCAAACAGGGGGCGCGTACTATGGCTACACCTTC.

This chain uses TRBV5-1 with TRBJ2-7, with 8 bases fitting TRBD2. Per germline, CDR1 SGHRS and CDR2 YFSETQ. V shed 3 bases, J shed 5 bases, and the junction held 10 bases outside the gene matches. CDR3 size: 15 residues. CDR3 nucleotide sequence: TGCGCCAGCAGCTCTGCCGGGACTAGTAGGAACGAGCAGTACTTC. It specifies CASSSAGTSRNEQYF.

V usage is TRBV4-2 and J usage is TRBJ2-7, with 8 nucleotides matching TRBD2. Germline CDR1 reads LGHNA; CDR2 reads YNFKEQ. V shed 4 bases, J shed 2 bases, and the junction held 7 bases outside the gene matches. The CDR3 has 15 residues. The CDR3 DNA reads TGTGCCAGCAGCCCTAGCGGGTTAGGGGCCTACGAGCAGTACTTC. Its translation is CASSPSGLGAYEQYF.

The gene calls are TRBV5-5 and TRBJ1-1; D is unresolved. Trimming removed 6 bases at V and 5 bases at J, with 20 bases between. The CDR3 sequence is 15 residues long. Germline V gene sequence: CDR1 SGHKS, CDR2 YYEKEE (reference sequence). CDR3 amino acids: CASTPPSGGETEAFF. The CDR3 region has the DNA TGTGCCAGCACTCCACCGAGTGGCGGGGAGACTGAAGCTTTCTTT. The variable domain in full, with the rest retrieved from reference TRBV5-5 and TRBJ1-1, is DAGVTQSPTHLIKTRGQQVTLRCSPISGHKSVSWYQQVLGQGPQFIFQYYEKEERGRGNFPDRFSARQFPNYSSELNVNALLLGDSALYLCASTPPSGGETEAFFGQGTRLTVV.

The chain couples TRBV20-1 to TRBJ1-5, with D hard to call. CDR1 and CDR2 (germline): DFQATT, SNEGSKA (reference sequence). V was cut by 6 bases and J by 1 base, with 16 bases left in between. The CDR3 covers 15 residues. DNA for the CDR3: TGCAGTGCAATCCGGTCGGGTAGCAGCAATCAGCCCCAGCATTTT. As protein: CSAIRSGSSNQPQHF.

The chain's CDR3 is CASSRCRQGAANEQFF. CDR3 nucleotide sequence: TGTGCCAGCAGCCGATGCCGACAGGGGGCGGCGAATGAGCAGTTCTTC. The rearrangement uses TRBV3-1 and TRBJ2-1; 10 bases map to TRBD1. Looked up from germline, CDR1 is LGHDT and CDR2 is YNNKEL (reference sequence). V dropped 4 bases and J dropped 7; count of bases not matched to a gene: 10. This CDR3 spans 16 amino acids.

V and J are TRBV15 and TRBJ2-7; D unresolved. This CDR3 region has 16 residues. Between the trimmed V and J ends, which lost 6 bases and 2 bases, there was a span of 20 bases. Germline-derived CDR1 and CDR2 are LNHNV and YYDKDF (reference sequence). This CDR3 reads CATSHSRQPVTYEQYF. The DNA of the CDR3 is TGTGCCACCAGTCACTCGAGGCAGCCAGTAACCTACGAGCAGTACTTC.

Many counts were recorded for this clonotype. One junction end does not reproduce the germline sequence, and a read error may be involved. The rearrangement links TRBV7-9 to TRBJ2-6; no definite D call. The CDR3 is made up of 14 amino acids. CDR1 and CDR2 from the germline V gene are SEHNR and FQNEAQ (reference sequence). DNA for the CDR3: TGTGCCAGCAGTTTAGCATCTGGGGCCAACGTCCTGACTTTC. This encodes CASSLASGANVLTF.

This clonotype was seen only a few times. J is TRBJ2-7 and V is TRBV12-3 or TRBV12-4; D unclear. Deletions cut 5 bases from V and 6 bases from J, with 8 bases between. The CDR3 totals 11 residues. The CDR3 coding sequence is TGTGCCAGCAGTCCCGATCGCGAGCAGTACTTC. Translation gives CASSPDREQYF.

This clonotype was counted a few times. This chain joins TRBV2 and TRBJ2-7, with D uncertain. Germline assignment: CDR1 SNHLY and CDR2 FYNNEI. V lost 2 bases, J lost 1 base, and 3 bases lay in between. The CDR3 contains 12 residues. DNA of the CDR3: TGTGCCAGCAGTGAACAGTCCTACGAGCAGTACTTC. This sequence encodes CASSEQSYEQYF.

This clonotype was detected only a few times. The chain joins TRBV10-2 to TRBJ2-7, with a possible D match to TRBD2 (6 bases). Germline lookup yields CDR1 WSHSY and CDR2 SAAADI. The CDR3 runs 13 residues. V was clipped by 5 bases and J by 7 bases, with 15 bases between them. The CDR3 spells CASSPGLKQEQYF. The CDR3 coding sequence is TGCGCCAGCAGTCCGGGACTCAAGCAAGAGCAGTACTTC.

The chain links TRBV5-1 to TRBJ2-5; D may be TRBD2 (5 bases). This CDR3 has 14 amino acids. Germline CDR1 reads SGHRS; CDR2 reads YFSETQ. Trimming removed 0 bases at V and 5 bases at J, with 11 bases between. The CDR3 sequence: CASSLGLQRETQYF. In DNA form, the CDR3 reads TGCGCCAGCAGCTTGGGACTACAGCGGGAGACCCAGTACTTC.

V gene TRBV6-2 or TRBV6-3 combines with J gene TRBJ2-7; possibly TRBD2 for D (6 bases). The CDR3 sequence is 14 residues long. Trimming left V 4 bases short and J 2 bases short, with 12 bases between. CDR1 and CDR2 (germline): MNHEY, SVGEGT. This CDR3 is CASSSRRGTYEQYF. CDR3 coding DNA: TGTGCCAGCAGTTCCCGGCGGGGAACCTACGAGCAGTACTTC.

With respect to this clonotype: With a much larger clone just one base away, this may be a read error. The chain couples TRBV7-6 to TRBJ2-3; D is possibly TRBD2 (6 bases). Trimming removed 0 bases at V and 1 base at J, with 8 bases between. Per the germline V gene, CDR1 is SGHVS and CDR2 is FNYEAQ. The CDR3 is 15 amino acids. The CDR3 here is CASSLAASGTDTQYF. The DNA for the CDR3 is TGTGCCAGCAGCTTAGCGGCTAGCGGCACAGATACGCAGTATTTT.

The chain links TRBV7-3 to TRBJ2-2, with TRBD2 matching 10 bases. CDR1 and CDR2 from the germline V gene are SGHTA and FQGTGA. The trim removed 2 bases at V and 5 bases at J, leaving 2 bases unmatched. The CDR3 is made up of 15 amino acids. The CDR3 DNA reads TGTGCCAGCAGCTTATTTAGCGGGAGGACCGGGGAGCTGTTTTTT. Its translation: CASSLFSGRTGELFF.

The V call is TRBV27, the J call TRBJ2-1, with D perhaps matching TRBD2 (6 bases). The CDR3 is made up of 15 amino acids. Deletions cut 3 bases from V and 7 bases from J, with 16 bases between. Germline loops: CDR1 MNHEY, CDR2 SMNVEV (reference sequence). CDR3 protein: CASSFLASSKNEQFF. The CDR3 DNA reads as TGTGCCAGCAGTTTTCTAGCGAGCTCGAAAAATGAGCAGTTCTTC.

The CDR3 nucleotides are TGTGCCAGCAGCAAGACTAGCGGGAGGTTAGAGACCCAGTACTTC. Translating gives CASSKTSGRLETQYF. V usage is TRBV9 and J usage is TRBJ2-5; the match to TRBD2 covers 13 bases. V lost 4 bases and J lost 4; bases outside the gene matches: 4. Germline assignment: CDR1 SGDLS and CDR2 YYNGEE. The CDR3 runs to 15 residues. Based on the CDR3 plus reference TRBV9 and TRBJ2-5, the full variable domain is DSGVTQTPKHLITATGQRVTLRCSPRSGDLSVYWYQQSLDQGLQFLIQYYNGEERAKGNILERFSAQQFPDLHSELNLSSLELGDSALYFCASSKTSGRLETQYFGPGTRLLVL.

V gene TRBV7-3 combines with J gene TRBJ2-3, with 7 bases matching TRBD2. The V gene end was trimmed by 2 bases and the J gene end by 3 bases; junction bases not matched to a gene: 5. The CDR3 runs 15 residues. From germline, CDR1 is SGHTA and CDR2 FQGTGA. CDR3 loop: CASSLVAGATDTQYF. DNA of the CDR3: TGTGCCAGCAGCTTAGTGGCGGGAGCGACAGATACGCAGTATTTT.